The 3 T cell receptor beta chains given below trace back to one sample, sequenced in a study of shared clonotypes between healthy human individuals (dated by TCRdb to between 2020 and 2021). The method behind the library was the immunoSEQ multiplex PCR assay. Entries here come from immuneACCESS through TCRdb and include only in-frame sequences with V and J called. Some clones fail to appear in such tables; in the studies checked, an unresolved V gene covers under half of the shortfall, and the cause of the remainder is unknown. The table for this sample lists roughly 2.2 million clones; approximately 90% of them were counted only once. Jointly, the top ten make up approximately 0.41% of the sample. Sequencing was performed on naive CD4+ T cells from PBMCs. This specimen's cell subset or site label, per the study, means: CD45RA+ positively selected. The receptors derive from a man aged 18 to 30 in good health. Some clones in this sample may be carry-over from other donors' samples.

The V call is TRBV9, the J call TRBJ2-5; TRBD2 might be the D (5 bases). CDR1 SGDLS and CDR2 YYNGEE come from the germline V gene. There are 13 residues in the CDR3. Trimming stripped 4 bases from V and 5 bases from J, with 12 bases between. The CDR3 sequence is CASSNAPGETQYF. CDR3 nucleotide sequence: TGTGCCAGCAGCAATGCCCCGGGGGAGACCCAGTACTTC.

Regarding this clone: Other DNA sequences in the sample encode the same CDR3. This chain joins TRBV6-5 and TRBJ2-7; D remains ambiguous. V lost 2 bases and J 7 bases, leaving 6 bases between the germline ends. The germline V gene encodes CDR1 MNHEY and CDR2 SVGAGI. This CDR3 spans 11 amino acids. The CDR3 DNA reads as TGTGCCAGCAGTTACGCGACAGAGCAGTACTTC. It is translated as CASSYATEQYF.

The chain has TRBV23-1 and TRBJ1-5, with TRBD1 as a possible D gene (6 bases). TRBV23-1 is marked as an open reading frame, function uncertain. The CDR3 is made up of 20 amino acids. Trimming took off 8 bases at V and 0 bases at J, with 29 bases between the two ends. In DNA form, the CDR3 reads TGCGCCAGCCACCCCAACCCCGGGGGCAGCAAGTTCGATAGCAATCAGCCCCAGCATTTT. It encodes CASHPNPGGSKFDSNQPQHF.